This T cell receptor (beta chain) comes out of a study of CD8 T cells in ankylosing spondylitis. Study-wide results and limits: It was reported that disease-linked clones were significantly enriched in matched ankylosing spondylitis synovial fluid. Disease-linked clones were CD8+ and relatively rare in peripheral blood. Some motif variants had been reported before (in reactive arthritis synovial fluid and blood). Blood of patients with ankylosing spondylitis appeared to be characterized by a TCR beta motif of eight highly homologous variants.

It was by quantitative 5'-RACE with molecular barcodes that TCR beta libraries were made. MiXCR was run by TCRdb on the 5' RACE reads, yielding one entry per CDR3 protein. The data show roughly 700,000 distinct CDR3 sequences, 19% seen once. Turning to this clonotype: Its antigen remains unidentified.

Per the germline V gene, CDR1 is SGHRS and CDR2 is YFSETQ. The CDR3 consists of 14 residues. The trim removed 7 bases at V and 2 bases at J, leaving 6 bases unmatched. The receptor was isolated from a male donor with ankylosing spondylitis. The chain is built from TRBV5-1 and TRBJ2-3; 8 bases map to TRBD2. Sequencing was performed on blood, either unsorted or a sorted T cell fraction (not recorded which). The CDR3 sequence: CASSTSGDTDTQYF. The CDR3 nucleotides are TGCGCCAGCTCCACTAGCGGAGACACAGATACGCAGTATTTT. Combining the CDR3 with reference TRBV5-1 and TRBJ2-3 gives the whole variable domain KAGVTQTPRYLIKTRGQQVTLSCSPISGHRSVSWYQQTPGQGLQFLFEYFSETQRNKGNFPGRFSGRQFSNSRSEMNVSTLELGDSALYLCASSTSGDTDTQYFGPGTRLTVL.